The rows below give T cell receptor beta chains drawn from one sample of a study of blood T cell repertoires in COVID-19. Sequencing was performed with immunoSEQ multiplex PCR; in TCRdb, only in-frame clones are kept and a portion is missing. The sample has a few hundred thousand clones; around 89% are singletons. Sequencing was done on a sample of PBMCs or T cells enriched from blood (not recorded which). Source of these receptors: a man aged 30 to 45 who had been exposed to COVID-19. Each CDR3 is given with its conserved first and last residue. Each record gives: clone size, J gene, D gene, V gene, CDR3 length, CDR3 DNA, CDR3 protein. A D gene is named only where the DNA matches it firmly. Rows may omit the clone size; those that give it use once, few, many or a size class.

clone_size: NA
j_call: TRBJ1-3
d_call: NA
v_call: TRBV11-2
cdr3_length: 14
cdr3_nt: TGTGCCAGCAGCCCCGGTGTGTTTGGAAACACCATATATTTT
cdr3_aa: CASSPGVFGNTIYF

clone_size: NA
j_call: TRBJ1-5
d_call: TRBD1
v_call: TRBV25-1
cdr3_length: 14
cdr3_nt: TGTGCCAGCAGTGAACCGGGACAGATACAGCCCCAGCATTTT
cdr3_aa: CASSEPGQIQPQHF

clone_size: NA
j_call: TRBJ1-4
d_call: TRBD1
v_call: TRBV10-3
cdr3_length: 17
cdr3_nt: TGTGCCATCAGTATGGGGACAGAAGAGATAACTAATGAAAAACTGTTTTTT
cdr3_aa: CAISMGTEEITNEKLFF

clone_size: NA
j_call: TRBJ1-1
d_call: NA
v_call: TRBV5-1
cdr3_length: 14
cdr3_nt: TGCGCCAGCAGCGCACCGCCCGGGGGCACTGAAGCTTTCTTT
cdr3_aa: CASSAPPGGTEAFF

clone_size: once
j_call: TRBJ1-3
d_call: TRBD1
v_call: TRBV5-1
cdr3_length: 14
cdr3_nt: TGCGCCAGCCCGGGGACAGCTAGTGGAAACACCATATATTTT
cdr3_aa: CASPGTASGNTIYF

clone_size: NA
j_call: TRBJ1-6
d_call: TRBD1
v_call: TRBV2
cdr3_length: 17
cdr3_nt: TGTGCCAGCAGTGCTGGACAGGCGGGCGGGTATAATTCACCCCTCCACTTT
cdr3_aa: CASSAGQAGGYNSPLHF

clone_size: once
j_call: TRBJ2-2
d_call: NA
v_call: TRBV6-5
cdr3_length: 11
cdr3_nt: TGTGCCAGCACATTCAGCGGGGAGCTGTTTTTT
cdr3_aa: CASTFSGELFF

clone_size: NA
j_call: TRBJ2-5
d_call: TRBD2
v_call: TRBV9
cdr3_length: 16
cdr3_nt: TGTGCCAGCAGCCACCCGGGACTACACCCCGGGAGTACCCAGTACTTC
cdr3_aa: CASSHPGLHPGSTQYF

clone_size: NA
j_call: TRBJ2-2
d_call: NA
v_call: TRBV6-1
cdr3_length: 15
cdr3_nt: TGTGCCAGCAGTGAATCGTATATTAGCATGGGGGAGCTGTTTTTT
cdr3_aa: CASSESYISMGELFF

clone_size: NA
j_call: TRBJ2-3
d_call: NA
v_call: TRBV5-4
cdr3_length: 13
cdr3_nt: TGTGCCGCGAGGTGGACTAGCACAGATACGCAGTATTTT
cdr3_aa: CAARWTSTDTQYF

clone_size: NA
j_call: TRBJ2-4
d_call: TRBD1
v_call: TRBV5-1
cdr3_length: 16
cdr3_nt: TGCGCCAGCAGCTCTGGGGACAGTACGGGTCTACTTCTCCGGTACTTC
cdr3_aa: CASSSGDSTGLLLRYF

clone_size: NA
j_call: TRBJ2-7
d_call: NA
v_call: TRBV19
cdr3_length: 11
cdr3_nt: TGTGCCACACAGAGCTCCTACGAGCAGTACTTC
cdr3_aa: CATQSSYEQYF

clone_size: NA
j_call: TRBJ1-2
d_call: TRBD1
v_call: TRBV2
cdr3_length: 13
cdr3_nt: TGTGCCAGCAGTGAGGGGACAGAAGAAGGCTACACCTTC
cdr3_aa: CASSEGTEEGYTF

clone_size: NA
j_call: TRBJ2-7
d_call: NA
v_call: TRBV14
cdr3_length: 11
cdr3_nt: TGTGCCAGCAGCATCGCCTACGAGCAGTACTTC
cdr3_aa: CASSIAYEQYF